This T cell receptor (beta chain) was obtained from a study of siplizumab effects on memory and regulatory T cells (dated by TCRdb to 2018 to 2020). About the study as a whole: The effect of the anti-CD2 antibody siplizumab on alloreactive T-cell subsets was examined in allogeneic mixed lymphocyte reactions constructed from human PBMCs. Study-wide conclusions, independent of this receptor: Compared with memory T cells, unstimulated naive T cells appeared more diverse, and naive cells seemed to make a substantial contribution to the alloresponse. The suppressive function of proliferating Tregs from siplizumab cultures was not functionally confirmed. Among mappable alloreactive CD4+ clones, an average Treg-derived fraction of roughly 70% was observed with siplizumab, compared with around 28% in control reactions. Sequences below about 10^-5 frequency were poorly captured, so only a minor fraction of alloreactive clones could be mapped to unstimulated subsets. Siplizumab significantly reduced the cumulative frequency of alloreactive sequences traceable to unstimulated CD4+ memory T cells. Roughly 75-97% of proliferating CD4+ or CD8+ clones could not be assigned a naive or memory phenotype.

In the case of this clone: Its antigen remains undetermined. No quality values exist for individual bases; no much larger clone is one base distant.

Libraries were constructed by the immunoSEQ multiplex PCR assay. Each sample had 10^5 or so TCR templates assayed by the deep sequencing platform. Genomic DNA extracted from sorted T cells was the material used for TCRbeta CDR3 sequencing. The authors' pipeline ran thus. The R programming language was used for clonal analysis of TCRbeta CDR3 data. Alloreactive CD4+ and CD8+ clones were defined by comparing unstimulated samples with post-reaction CFSE-low samples. Alloreactive CD4+ clones were assigned to regulatory or non-regulatory origin by matching sequences to sorted unstimulated Treg and non-Treg repertoires. TCRdb stores this immuneACCESS table with in-frame sequences only. Part of the clones is absent; in the studies checked, under half of the shortfall reflects unresolved V genes, and no reason is known for the rest. V and J calls and clone size are those listed in that table; D and trimming were worked out from the DNA. Within this sample are over 100,000 clones, with roughly nine tenths of them counted one time only. In total, the top ten clones hold 0.6% to 0.8% of the sample.

The CDR3, from cysteine to phenylalanine, totals 11 residues. The entry retains the CDR3 DNA only, 33 bases that are in frame from base 1. CDR1 and CDR2 are read off the germline V gene (reference sequence) as SEHNR and FQNEAQ. The germline V end is reduced by 5 bases and the J end by 13 bases; junction bases left unmatched: 3. Sorted unstimulated T cells and proliferating T cells recovered from mixed lymphocyte reactions underwent TCRbeta CDR3 sequencing. Fresh whole blood from approximately 9 HLA-typed healthy donors was used to isolate PBMCs. To map where alloreactive clones came from, unstimulated CD4+ regulatory T cells were FACS-sorted.

Input material: Tregs sorted from blood. This TCR came from a human donor in good health. The receptor chain draws on TRBV7-9 and TRBJ1-4; 8 bases in between match TRBD1. The CDR3 region has the sequence CASSSTGGLFF. The nucleotide sequence reads TGTGCCAGCAGCAGTACAGGGGGACTGTTTTTT.